This is a list of T cell receptor beta chains from one sample in a study of shared clonotypes between healthy human individuals. Only in-frame clones appear in the TCRdb table, and some are missing; sequencing was by immunoSEQ multiplex PCR. The sample shows some 300,000 clones, roughly 70% of them seen only once. The sequenced sample was memory CD4+ T cells sorted from blood. Source of these receptors: a man aged 25 to 45 in good health. CDR3s include the opening cysteine and the closing phenylalanine or tryptophan. The order of the fields is D gene, clone size, V gene, J gene, CDR3 protein, CDR3 DNA. D genes are given only for firm matches. Where a row states a size, it is once, few, many or the class of an expanded clone; other rows omit it.

.	few	TRBV9	TRBJ2-5	CASSLLGYKGETQYF	TGTGCCAGCAGCCTTCTTGGTTATAAGGGAGAGACCCAGTACTTC
TRBD1	.	TRBV5-5	TRBJ2-1	CASSYGQGFNNEQFF	TGTGCCAGCAGCTATGGACAGGGGTTCAACAATGAGCAGTTCTTC
.	many	TRBV5-6	TRBJ1-4	CASSFAGQGGEKLFF	TGTGCCAGCAGCTTCGCGGGGCAGGGAGGTGAAAAACTGTTTTTT
.	.	TRBV20-1	TRBJ1-1	CGLDQNTEAFF	TGCGGCCTCGATCAGAACACTGAAGCTTTCTTT
TRBD2	.	TRBV5-4	TRBJ2-2	CASSRGGGHSNTGELFF	TGTGCCAGCAGCCGGGGGGGCGGGCACTCGAACACCGGGGAGCTGTTTTTT
TRBD1	once	TRBV28	TRBJ1-5	CASSLGGTGGIQPQHF	TGTGCCAGCAGTTTAGGCGGCACAGGGGGCATTCAGCCCCAGCATTTT
.	.	TRBV15	TRBJ2-2	CATSSEGSGGELFF	TGTGCCACCAGCAGTGAGGGTTCTGGCGGGGAGCTGTTTTTT
.	.	TRBV5-1	TRBJ2-5	CASRLGVEETQYF	TGCGCCAGCAGGTTGGGGGTCGAGGAGACCCAGTACTTC
.	.	TRBV7-3	TRBJ2-1	CASSFSPSRFNEQFF	TGTGCCAGCAGCTTTTCCCCGTCTAGATTCAATGAGCAGTTCTTC
TRBD2	.	TRBV9	TRBJ2-2	CASSVDAGVNTGELFF	TGTGCCAGCAGCGTAGACGCGGGAGTCAACACCGGGGAGCTGTTTTTT
.	once	TRBV7-1	TRBJ2-6	CASSHRGQSRANVLTF	TGTGCCAGCAGCCACCGAGGACAAAGTCGGGCCAACGTCCTGACTTTC
.	.	TRBV2	TRBJ1-1	CASSDLRGGMNTEAFF	TGTGCCAGCAGTGACCTCAGGGGAGGAATGAACACTGAAGCTTTCTTT
TRBD2	few	TRBV18	TRBJ2-5	CASSLLGGSGETQYF	TGTGCCAGCTCACTCTTGGGGGGGAGCGGAGAGACCCAGTACTTC
.	.	TRBV19	TRBJ1-5	CASRDGASNQPQHF	TGTGCCAGTAGGGACGGGGCTAGCAATCAGCCCCAGCATTTT
.	.	TRBV6-4	TRBJ1-1	CASSEGMNTEAFF	TGTGCCAGCAGTGAGGGTATGAACACTGAAGCTTTCTTT
.	few	TRBV5-1	TRBJ2-5	CASSPQQGGETQYF	TGCGCCAGCAGCCCTCAACAAGGGGGTGAGACCCAGTACTTC
.	.	TRBV18	TRBJ2-7	CASSLPGAPTEQYF	TGTGCCAGCTCACTCCCGGGAGCCCCAACCGAGCAGTACTTC
.	.	TRBV18	TRBJ2-5	CASSPPESRMAQYF	TGTGCCAGCTCACCACCCGAGAGCAGAATGGCCCAGTACTTC
TRBD2	.	TRBV7-8	TRBJ2-5	CASSTRLAGVRETQYF	TGTGCCAGCAGCACCCGACTAGCGGGAGTCCGAGAGACCCAGTACTTC
TRBD1	.	TRBV2	TRBJ2-3	CAGGQAFTDTQYF	TGTGCCGGGGGACAGGCCTTCACAGATACGCAGTATTTT
TRBD2	.	TRBV5-1	TRBJ2-3	CASSLAGDDRDTQYF	TGCGCCAGCAGCTTAGCGGGAGACGATAGAGATACGCAGTATTTT
.	.	TRBV2	TRBJ2-1	CASRRDRSSYNEQFF	TGTGCCAGCAGAAGGGACCGTAGCTCCTACAATGAGCAGTTCTTC
.	.	TRBV6-5	TRBJ1-4	CASSYRPGAGEKLFF	TGTGCCAGCAGTTACCGGCCAGGGGCAGGAGAAAAACTGTTTTTT
.	.	TRBV5-1	TRBJ1-1	CASSKETGTSEAFF	TGCGCCAGCAGCAAAGAGACCGGGACCTCTGAAGCTTTCTTT
.	.	TRBV2	TRBJ2-4	CASRAEVIQYF	TGTGCCAGCAGGGCCGAAGTAATTCAGTACTTC
.	.	TRBV28	TRBJ2-1	CASSGQANRGDEQFF	TGTGCCAGCAGTGGACAAGCTAATAGGGGTGATGAGCAGTTCTTC
.	.	TRBV20-1	TRBJ1-2	CSARVNYGYTF	TGCAGTGCTAGGGTTAACTATGGCTACACCTTC